This paragraph covers one TCR beta chain sequence. Its antigen remains unknown. This sample was included in a study of shared clonotypes between healthy human individuals. Study in general: Ranging from 18 to 49 in age, donors were a couple of women and a few men. Findings and limits, study-wide: What naive subsets generally showed was a larger estimated richness than memory subsets showed.

Sequenced by immunoSEQ multiplex PCR; TCRdb stores in-frame clones only, minus some. The sample consists of around 600,000 clones, about 95% of them appearing once. With 4 bases removed from V and 3 bases from J, the gap between germline ends came to 5 bases. The CDR3 spans 11 residues. The germline V gene encodes CDR1 SGHRS and CDR2 YFSETQ. Naivety among CD8 cells was defined by CD45RO negativity and positive CCR7 selection, thereby excluding terminally differentiated effector memory CD45RA+ cells. The sequencing sample was made of naive CD8+ T cells sorted from blood. The V gene is TRBV5-1, the J gene TRBJ2-7; D gene uncertain. The sequence was obtained from a woman aged 25 to 45 in good health. CDR3 nucleotide sequence: TGCGCCAGCAGCAACAGCTACGAGCAGTACTTC. This translates into CASSNSYEQYF.